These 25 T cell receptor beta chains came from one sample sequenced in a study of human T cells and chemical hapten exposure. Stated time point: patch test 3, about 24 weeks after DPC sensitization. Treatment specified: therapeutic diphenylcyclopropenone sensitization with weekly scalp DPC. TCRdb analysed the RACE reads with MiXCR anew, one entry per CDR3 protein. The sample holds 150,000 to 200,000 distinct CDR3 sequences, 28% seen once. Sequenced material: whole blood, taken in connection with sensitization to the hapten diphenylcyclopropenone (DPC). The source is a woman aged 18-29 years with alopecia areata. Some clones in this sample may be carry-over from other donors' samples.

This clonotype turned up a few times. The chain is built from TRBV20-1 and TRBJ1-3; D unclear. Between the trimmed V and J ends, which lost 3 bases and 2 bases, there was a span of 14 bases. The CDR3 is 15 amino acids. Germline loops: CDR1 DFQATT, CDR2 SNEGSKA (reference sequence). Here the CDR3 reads CSARTVARTGNTIYF. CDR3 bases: TGCAGTGCTAGGACGGTTGCGCGAACTGGAAACACCATATATTTT.

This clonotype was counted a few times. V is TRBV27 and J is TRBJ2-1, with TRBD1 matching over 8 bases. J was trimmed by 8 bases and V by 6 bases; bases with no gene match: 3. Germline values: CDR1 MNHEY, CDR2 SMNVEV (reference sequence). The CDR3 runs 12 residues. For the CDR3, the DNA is TGTGCCAGCAGGGACAGGGTCGATGAGCAGTTCTTC. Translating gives CASRDRVDEQFF.

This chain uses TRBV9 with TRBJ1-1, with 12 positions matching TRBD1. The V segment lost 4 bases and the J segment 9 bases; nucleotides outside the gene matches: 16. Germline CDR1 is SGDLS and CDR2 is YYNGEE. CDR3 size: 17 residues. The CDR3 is CASSPDDAGTGGRKAFF. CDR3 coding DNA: TGTGCCAGCAGCCCGGACGACGCCGGGACAGGGGGCCGAAAAGCTTTCTTT.

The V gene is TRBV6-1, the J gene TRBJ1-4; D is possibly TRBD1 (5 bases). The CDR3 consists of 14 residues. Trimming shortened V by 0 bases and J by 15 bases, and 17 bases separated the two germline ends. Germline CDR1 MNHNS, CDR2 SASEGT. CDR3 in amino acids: CASSEAGRQLQMFF. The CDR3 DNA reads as TGTGCCAGCAGTGAAGCCGGCAGACAGCTACAAATGTTTTTT.

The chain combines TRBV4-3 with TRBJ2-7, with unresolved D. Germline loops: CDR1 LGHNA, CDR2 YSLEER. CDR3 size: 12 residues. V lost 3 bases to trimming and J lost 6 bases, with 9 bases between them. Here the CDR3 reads CASSQFFPEQYF. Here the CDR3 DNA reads TGCGCCAGCAGCCAGTTCTTTCCCGAGCAGTACTTC.

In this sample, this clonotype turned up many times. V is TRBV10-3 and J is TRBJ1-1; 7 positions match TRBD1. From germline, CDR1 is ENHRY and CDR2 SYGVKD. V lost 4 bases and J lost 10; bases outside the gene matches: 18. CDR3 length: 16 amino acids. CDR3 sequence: CAISASPGQSAILAFF. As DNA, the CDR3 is TGTGCCATCAGTGCCAGTCCGGGACAGTCGGCCATTCTAGCTTTCTTT.

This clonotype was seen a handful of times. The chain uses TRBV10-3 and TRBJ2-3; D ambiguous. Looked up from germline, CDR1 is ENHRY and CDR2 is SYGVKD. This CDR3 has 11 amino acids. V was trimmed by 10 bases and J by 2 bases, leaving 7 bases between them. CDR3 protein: CATRTTDTQYF. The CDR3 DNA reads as TGTGCCACCCGAACCACAGATACGCAGTATTTT.

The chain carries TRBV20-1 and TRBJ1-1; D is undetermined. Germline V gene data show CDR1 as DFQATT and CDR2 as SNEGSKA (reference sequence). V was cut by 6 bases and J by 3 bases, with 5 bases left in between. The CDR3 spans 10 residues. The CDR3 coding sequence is TGCAGTGCGCCGGACACTGAAGCTTTCTTT. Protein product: CSAPDTEAFF.

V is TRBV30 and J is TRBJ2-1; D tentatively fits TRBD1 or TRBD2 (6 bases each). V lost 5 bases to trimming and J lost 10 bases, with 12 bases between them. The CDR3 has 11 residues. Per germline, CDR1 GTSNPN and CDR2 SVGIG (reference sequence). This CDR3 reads CAWGRTDEQFF. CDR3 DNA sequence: TGTGCCTGGGGGAGGACAGACGAGCAGTTCTTC.

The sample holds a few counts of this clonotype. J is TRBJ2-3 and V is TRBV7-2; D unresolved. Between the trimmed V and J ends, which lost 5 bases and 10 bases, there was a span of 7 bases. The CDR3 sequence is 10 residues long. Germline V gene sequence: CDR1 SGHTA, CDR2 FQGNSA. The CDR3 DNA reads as TGTGCCAGCAGCCAGTGGGCGCAGTATTTT. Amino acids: CASSQWAQYF.

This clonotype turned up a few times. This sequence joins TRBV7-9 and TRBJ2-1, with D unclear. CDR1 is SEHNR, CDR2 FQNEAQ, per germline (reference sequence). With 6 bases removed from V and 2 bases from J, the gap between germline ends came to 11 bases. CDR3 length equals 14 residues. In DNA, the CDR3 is TGTGCCAGCAGACCGGTTGGCACCTACAATGAGCAGTTCTTC. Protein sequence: CASRPVGTYNEQFF.

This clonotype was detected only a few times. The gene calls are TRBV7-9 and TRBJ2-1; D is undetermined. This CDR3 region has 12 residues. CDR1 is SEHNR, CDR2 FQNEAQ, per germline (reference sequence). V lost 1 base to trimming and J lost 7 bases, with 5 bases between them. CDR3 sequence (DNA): TGTGCCAGCAGCTTAGGGGCTAATGAGCAGTTCTTC. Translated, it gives CASSLGANEQFF.

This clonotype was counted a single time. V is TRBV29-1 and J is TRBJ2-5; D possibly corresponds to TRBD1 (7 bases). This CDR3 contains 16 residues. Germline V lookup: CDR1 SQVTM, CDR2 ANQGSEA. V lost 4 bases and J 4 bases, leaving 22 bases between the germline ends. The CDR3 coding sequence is TGCAGCGTTGCCAGGGGGGCCTTAGGTGGAGGAGAGACCCAGTACTTC. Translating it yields CSVARGALGGGETQYF.

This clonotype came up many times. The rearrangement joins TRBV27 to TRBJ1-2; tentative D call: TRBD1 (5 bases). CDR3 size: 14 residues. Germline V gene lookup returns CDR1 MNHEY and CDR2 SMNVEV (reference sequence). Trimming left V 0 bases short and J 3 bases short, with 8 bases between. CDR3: CASSLSAGDYGYTF. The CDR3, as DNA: TGTGCCAGCAGTTTATCGGCGGGGGACTATGGCTACACCTTC.

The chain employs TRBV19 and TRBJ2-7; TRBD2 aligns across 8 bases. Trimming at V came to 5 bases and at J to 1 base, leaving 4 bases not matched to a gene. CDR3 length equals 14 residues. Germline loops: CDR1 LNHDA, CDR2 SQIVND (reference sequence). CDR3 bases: TGTGCCAGTAGTGAGAGCGGGAGTTCCTACGAGCAGTACTTC. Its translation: CASSESGSSYEQYF.

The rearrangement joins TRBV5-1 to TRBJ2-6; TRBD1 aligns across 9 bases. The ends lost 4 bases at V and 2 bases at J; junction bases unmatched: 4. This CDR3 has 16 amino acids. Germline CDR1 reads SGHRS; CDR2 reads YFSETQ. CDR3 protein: CASSGTGGAGANVLTF. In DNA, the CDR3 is TGCGCCAGCAGCGGAACAGGGGGCGCTGGGGCCAACGTCCTGACTTTC.

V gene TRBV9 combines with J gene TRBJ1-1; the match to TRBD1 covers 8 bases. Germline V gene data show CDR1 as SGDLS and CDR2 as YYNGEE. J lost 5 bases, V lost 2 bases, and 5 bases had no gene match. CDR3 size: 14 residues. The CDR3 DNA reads TGTGCCAGCAGCGTCGGACAGGGTCTAACTGAAGCTTTCTTT. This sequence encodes CASSVGQGLTEAFF. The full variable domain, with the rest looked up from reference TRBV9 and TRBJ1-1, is DSGVTQTPKHLITATGQRVTLRCSPRSGDLSVYWYQQSLDQGLQFLIQYYNGEERAKGNILERFSAQQFPDLHSELNLSSLELGDSALYFCASSVGQGLTEAFFGQGTRLTVV.

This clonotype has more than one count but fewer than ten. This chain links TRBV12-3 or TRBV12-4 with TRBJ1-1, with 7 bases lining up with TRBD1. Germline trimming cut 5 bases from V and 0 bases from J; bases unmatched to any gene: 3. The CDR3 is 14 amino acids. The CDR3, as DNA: TGTGCCAGCAGTCCCGGGACAGTGAACACTGAAGCTTTCTTT. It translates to CASSPGTVNTEAFF.

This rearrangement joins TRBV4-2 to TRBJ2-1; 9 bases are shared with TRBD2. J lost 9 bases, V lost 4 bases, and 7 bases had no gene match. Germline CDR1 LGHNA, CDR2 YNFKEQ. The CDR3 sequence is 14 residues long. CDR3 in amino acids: CASSLQAGGSEQFF. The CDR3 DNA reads TGTGCCAGCAGCCTTCAAGCGGGAGGATCTGAGCAGTTCTTC.

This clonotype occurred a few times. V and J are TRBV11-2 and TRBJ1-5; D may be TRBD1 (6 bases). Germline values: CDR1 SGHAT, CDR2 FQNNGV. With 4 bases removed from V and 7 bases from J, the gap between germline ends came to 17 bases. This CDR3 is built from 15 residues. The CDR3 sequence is CASSSNQGIGQPQHF. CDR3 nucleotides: TGTGCCAGCAGCTCCAATCAGGGGATTGGGCAGCCCCAGCATTTT.

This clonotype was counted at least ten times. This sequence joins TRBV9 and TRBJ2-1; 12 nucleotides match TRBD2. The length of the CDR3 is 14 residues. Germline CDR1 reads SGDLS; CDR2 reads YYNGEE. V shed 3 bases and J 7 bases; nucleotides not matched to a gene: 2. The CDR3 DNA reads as TGTGCCAGCAGCGGGGGACTAGCGGGTAATGAGCAGTTCTTC. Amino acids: CASSGGLAGNEQFF.

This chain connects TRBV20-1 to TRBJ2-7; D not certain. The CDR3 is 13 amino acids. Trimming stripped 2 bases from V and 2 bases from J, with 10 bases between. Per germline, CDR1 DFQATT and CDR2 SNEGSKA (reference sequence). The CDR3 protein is CSARTTAAYEQYF. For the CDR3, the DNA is TGCAGTGCTAGAACTACAGCAGCCTACGAGCAGTACTTC.

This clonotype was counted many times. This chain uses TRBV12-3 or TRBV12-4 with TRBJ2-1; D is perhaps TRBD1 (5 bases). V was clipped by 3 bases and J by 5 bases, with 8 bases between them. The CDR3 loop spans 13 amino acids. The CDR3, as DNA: TGTGCCAGCAGTTTTGCAGGGAACAATGAGCAGTTCTTC. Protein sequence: CASSFAGNNEQFF.

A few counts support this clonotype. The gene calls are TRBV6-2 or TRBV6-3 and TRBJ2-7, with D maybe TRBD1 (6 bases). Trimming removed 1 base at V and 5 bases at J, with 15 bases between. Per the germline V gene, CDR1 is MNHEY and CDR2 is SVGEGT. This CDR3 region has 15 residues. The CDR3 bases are TGTGCCAGCAGTTACTATACAGGGTTTGGCGACGAGCAGTACTTC. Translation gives CASSYYTGFGDEQYF.

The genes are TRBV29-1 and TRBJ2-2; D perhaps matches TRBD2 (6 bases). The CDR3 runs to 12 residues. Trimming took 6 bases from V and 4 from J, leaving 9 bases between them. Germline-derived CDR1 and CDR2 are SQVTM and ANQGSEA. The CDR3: CSVGGRTGELFF. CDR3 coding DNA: TGCAGCGTGGGGGGACGCACCGGGGAGCTGTTTTTT.